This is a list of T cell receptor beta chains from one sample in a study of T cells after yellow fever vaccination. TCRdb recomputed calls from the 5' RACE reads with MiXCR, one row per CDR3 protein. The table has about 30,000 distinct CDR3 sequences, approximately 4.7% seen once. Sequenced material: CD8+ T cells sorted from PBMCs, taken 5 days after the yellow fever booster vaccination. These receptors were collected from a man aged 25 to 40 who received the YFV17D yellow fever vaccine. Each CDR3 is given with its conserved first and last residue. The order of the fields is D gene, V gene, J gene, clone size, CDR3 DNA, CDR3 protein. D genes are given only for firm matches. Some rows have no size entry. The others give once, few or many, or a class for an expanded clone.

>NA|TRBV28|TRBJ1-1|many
TGTGCCAGCACCACCCTAAGGAACGCTGAAGCTTTCTTT
CASTTLRNAEAFF
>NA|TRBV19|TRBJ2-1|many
TGTGCCAGTAGTATTATTCTATCGGGGAGCTCCTACAATGAGCAGTTCTTC
CASSIILSGSSYNEQFF
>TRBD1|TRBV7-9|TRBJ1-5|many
TGTGCCAGCAGCGCGACAGGGACCGGACAGCCCCAGCATTTT
CASSATGTGQPQHF
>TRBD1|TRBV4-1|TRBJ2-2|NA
TGCGCCAGCAGCCAGCCTCCAGGGGGTCCGAACACCGGGGAGCTGTTTTTT
CASSQPPGGPNTGELFF
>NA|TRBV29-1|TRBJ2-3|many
TGCTCCAGCCCAGGTTATACCACAGATACGCAGTATTTT
CSSPGYTTDTQYF
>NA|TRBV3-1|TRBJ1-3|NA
TGTGCCATCAGGCCCCTAAAGGTGCGGGACACAACGGGAAACACCATATATTTT
CAIRPLKVRDTTGNTIYF
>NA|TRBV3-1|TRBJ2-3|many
TGTGCCAGCAGCCAAGTCAACGGGAGAGGGAGAGATACGCAGTATTTT
CASSQVNGRGRDTQYF
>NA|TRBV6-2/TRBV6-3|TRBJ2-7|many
TGTGCCAGCGGGGGGCACGAGCAGTACTTC
CASGGHEQYF
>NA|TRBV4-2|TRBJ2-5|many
TGTGCCAGCAGCCACCCCGACGCCGGGACACACCTCCAAGAGACCCAGTACTTC
CASSHPDAGTHLQETQYF
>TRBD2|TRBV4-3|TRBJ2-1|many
TGCGCCAGCAGCCAAGAGGTGGCTAGCGGGAGCTATGAGCAGTTCTTC
CASSQEVASGSYEQFF
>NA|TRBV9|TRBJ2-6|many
TGTGCCAGCAGCGTTTTAGGATCTGGGGCCAACGTCCTGACTTTC
CASSVLGSGANVLTF
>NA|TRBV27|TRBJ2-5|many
TGTGCCAGCAGTTTATACGGGCAAGAGACCCAGTACTTC
CASSLYGQETQYF
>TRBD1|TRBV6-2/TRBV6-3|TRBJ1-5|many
TGTGCCAGCAGTTACCCCTATGGGACAGGCGGGAAGGGCAATCAGCCCCAGCATTTT
CASSYPYGTGGKGNQPQHF
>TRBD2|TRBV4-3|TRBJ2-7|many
TGCGCCAGCAGGCAAGAAACTAGCGGGCGCTACGAGCAGTACTTC
CASRQETSGRYEQYF
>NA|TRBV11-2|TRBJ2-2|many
TGTGCCAGCAGAGGGGACGCGAACACCGGGGAGCTGTTTTTT
CASRGDANTGELFF
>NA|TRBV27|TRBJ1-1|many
TGTGCCAGCAACGGGGGTACAGGCACTGAAGCTTTCTTT
CASNGGTGTEAFF
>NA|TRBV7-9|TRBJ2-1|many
TGTGCCAGCAATTTACGGGGGTCGGTCGATGAGCAGTTCTTC
CASNLRGSVDEQFF
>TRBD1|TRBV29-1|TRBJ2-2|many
TGCAGCGTTGAAGTTCCTCCCGGGACAGTGTCCACCGGGGAGCTGTTTTTT
CSVEVPPGTVSTGELFF
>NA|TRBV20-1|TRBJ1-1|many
TGCAGTGCTAGGTGGGGGAGGACTACTGAAGCTTTCTTT
CSARWGRTTEAFF
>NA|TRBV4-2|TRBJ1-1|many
TGTGCCAGCAGCCCCCTGGCTGAGAACACTGAAGCTTTCTTT
CASSPLAENTEAFF
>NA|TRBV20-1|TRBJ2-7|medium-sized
TGCAGTGCTAGAGGGGAAACCTACGAGCAGTACTTC
CSARGETYEQYF
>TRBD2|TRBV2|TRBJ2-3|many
TGTGCCAGCAGAGTAACTAGCGCCCACACAGATACGCAGTATTTT
CASRVTSAHTDTQYF
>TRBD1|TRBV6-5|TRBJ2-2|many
TGTGCCAGCAGTTACCAGACAGGGTTTTCCGGGGAGCTGTTTTTT
CASSYQTGFSGELFF
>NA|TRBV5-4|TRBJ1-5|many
TGTGCCAGCAGCTCCAATCCCGATGACCCCCAGCATTTT
CASSSNPDDPQHF
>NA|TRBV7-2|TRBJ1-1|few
TGTGCCAGCAGCTACACGAGTAGGGGTGAAGCTTTCTTT
CASSYTSRGEAFF
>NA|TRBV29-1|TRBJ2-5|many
TGCAGCGTTGTGCCTACTACTCAAGAGACCCAGTACTTC
CSVVPTTQETQYF
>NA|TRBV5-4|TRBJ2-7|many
TGTGCCATGGGGGTCTGGGCCGAGCACGAGCAGTACTTC
CAMGVWAEHEQYF
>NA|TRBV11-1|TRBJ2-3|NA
TGTGCCAGCAGTAGCCTCCGGGCTAGCGACACAGATACGCAGTATTTT
CASSSLRASDTDTQYF
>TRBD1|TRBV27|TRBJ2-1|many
TGTGCCAGCAGTTTGTCTATATGGGACAGGGGAGGGAATGAGCAGTTCTTC
CASSLSIWDRGGNEQFF
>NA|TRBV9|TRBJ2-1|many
TGTGCCAGCAGCCCCTCCATGAGCTCCTACAATGAGCAGTTCTTC
CASSPSMSSYNEQFF
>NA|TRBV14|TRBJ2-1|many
TGTGCCAGCAGCTTACAATGGACCTTCAAGGGATCATACAATGAGCAGTTCTTC
CASSLQWTFKGSYNEQFF
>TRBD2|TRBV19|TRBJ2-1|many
TGTGCCAGTAGTATCACCGGCCTAGCGGGAGTGGTTGAGCAGTTCTTC
CASSITGLAGVVEQFF
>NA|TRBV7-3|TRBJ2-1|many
TGTGCCAGCAGCGTCGCAGGGAACGCATACAATGAGCAGTTCTTC
CASSVAGNAYNEQFF
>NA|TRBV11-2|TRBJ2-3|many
TGTGCCAGCAGCTTCCACCTTGAGGACATGAGAGATACGCAGTATTTT
CASSFHLEDMRDTQYF
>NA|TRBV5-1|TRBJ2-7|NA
TGCGCCAGCACCGGGGGGCAGGGGACATCCTACGAGCAGTACTTC
CASTGGQGTSYEQYF
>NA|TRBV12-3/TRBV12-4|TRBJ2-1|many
TGTGCCAGCAGTTTACCCGCGGGCCTGTACAATGAGCAGTTCTTC
CASSLPAGLYNEQFF
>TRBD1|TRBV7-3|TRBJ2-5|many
TGTGCCAGCAGCGCCGGACAGGGTCGGGAGACCCAGTACTTC
CASSAGQGRETQYF
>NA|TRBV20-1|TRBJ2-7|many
TGCAGTGCTAGGTACCCCTACGAGCAGTACTTC
CSARYPYEQYF
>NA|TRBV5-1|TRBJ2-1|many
TGCGCCAGCGGGTTCGGGGGAGTTGTCTACAATGAGCAGTTCTTC
CASGFGGVVYNEQFF
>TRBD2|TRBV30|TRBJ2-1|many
TGTGCCTGGAGTGGGCTAGCGGTATACAATGAGCAGTTCTTC
CAWSGLAVYNEQFF
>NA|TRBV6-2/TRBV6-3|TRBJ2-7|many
TGTGCCAGCAGCCCCCTGGTCTACGAGCAGTACTTC
CASSPLVYEQYF
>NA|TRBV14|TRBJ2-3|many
TGTGCCAGCAGCTCGGACGGGGAGGAAGATACGCAGTATTTT
CASSSDGEEDTQYF
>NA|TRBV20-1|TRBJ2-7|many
TGCAGTGCTAGCCCGGGTGTCTCCTACGAGCAGTACTTC
CSASPGVSYEQYF
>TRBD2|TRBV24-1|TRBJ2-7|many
TGTGCCACCCCTGGGACTAGCGGGACCTACGAGCAGTACTTC
CATPGTSGTYEQYF
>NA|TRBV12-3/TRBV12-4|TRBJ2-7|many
TGTGCCAGCAGTTTAGAGGGGTCAGCCTACGAGCAGTACTTC
CASSLEGSAYEQYF
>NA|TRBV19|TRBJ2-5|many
TGTGCCAGTAGTAATCTGTACCAAGAGACCCAGTACTTC
CASSNLYQETQYF
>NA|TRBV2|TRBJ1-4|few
TGTGCCAGCATCCGCAGGGCGGAAGAAAAACTGTTTTTT
CASIRRAEEKLFF
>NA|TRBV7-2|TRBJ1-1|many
TGTGCCAGCAGCTTAGAACGGGGGGCTCCTGAAGCTTTCTTT
CASSLERGAPEAFF
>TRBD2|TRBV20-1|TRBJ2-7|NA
TGCAGTGCTAGAGATGGATTCGGACTAGCGGGAGGCAGCTCCTACGAGCAGTACTTC
CSARDGFGLAGGSSYEQYF
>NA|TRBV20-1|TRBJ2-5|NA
TGCAGTGCTAGAGATCCTAATAGCGTCCAGGGAGAGACCCAGTACTTC
CSARDPNSVQGETQYF